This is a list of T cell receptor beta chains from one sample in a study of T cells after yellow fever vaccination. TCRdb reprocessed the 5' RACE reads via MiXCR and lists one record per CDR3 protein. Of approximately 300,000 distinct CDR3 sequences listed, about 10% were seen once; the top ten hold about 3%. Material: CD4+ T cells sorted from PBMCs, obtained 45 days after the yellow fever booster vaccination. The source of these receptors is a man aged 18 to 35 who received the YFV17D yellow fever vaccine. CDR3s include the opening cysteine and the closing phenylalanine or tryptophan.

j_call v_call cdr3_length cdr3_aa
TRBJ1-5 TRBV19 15 CASSIGRAVGQPQHF
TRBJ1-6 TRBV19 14 CASSFGGNNSPLHF
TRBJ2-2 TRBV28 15 CASSTGILNTGELFF
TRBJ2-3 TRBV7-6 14 CASSSRLRSDTQYF
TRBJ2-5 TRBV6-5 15 CASSRNAGEGETQYF
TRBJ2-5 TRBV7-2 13 CASSLKGTETQYF
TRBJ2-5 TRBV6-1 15 CASSGVQGAQETQYF
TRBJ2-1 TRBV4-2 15 CASSQASTRSHEQFF
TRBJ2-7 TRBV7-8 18 CASSPKRMRTGTFYEQYF
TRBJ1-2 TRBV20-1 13 CSASATEIYGYTF
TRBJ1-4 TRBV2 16 CASGSAGQQRREKLFF
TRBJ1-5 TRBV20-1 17 CSARDGRVNRRNQPQHF
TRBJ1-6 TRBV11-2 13 CASSLDRTQPLHF
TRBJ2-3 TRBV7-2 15 CASTRTGDSTDTQYF
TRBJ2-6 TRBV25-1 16 CASSLGTGSKANVLTF
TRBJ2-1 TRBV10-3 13 CAIRAGTLNEQFF
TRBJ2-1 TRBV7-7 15 CASSRIGTSGNEQFF
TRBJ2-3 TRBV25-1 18 CASSDGLAGGTSTDTQYF
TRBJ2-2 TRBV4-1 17 CASSHPRGRKNTGELFF
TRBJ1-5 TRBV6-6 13 CASGAGFSQPQHF
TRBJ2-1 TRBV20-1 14 CSAHSGGAMVEQFF
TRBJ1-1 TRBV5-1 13 CASSLGDKDEAFF
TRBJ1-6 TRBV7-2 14 CASAGQAYNSPLHF
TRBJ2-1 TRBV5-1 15 CASSPGLAAYNEQFF
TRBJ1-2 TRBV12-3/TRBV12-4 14 CASSWFEGDYGYTF
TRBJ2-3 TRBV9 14 CASSVASQSDTQYF
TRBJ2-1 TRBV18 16 CASSPRDRSSYNEQFF
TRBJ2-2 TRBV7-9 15 CASTLYKPGTGELFF
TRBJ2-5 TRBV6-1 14 CASSGGGFPETQYF
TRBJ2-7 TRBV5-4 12 CASSLTSGEQYF
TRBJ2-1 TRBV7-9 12 CASRSQGYEQFF
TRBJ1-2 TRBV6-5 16 CASKGKPYFVNYGYTF
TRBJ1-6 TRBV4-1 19 CASSQDIVGRTEAFSPLHF
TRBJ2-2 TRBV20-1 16 CSARPLADPNTGELFF
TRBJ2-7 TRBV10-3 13 CAISRDLLYEQYF
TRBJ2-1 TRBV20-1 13 CSGAGQPSNEQFF
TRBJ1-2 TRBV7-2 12 CASSLDGRGYTF
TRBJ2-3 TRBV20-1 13 CSANGGGPDTQYF
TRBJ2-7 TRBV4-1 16 CASSQGSGGSSYEQYF
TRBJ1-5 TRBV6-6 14 CASSGGGRNQPQHF